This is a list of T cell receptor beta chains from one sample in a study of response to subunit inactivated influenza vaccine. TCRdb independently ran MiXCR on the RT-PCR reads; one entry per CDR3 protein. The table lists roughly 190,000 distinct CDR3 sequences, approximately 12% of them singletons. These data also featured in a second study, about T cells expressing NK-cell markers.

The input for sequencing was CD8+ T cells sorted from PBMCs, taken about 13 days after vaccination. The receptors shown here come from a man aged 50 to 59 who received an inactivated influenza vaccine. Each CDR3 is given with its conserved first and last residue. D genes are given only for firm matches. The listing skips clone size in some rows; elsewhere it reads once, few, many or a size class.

CDR3: CASSQEPAYEQYF
DNA: TGCGCCAGCAGCCAAGAGCCTGCCTACGAGCAGTACTTC
J: TRBJ2-7
size: few
D: -
V: TRBV4-3

CDR3: CASSQLQGGPYNEQFF
DNA: TGTGCCAGCAGCCAATTACAGGGGGGACCCTACAATGAGCAGTTCTTC
J: TRBJ2-1
size: few
D: TRBD1
V: TRBV4-2

CDR3: CASSTGQGDGYTF
DNA: TGTGCCAGCAGCACCGGACAGGGCGATGGCTACACCTTC
J: TRBJ1-2
size: -
D: TRBD1
V: TRBV7-2

CDR3: CASSQDGGRETQYF
DNA: TGCGCCAGCAGCCAAGATGGGGGGCGAGAGACCCAGTACTTC
J: TRBJ2-5
size: many
D: -
V: TRBV4-3

CDR3: CASSPTGSGTEAFF
DNA: TGTGCCAGCAGCCCCACAGGGTCGGGTACTGAAGCTTTCTTT
J: TRBJ1-1
size: few
D: -
V: TRBV6-2/TRBV6-3

CDR3: CASSPQRGGDTDTQYF
DNA: TGTGCCAGCAGTCCCCAGCGGGGGGGAGACACAGATACGCAGTATTTT
J: TRBJ2-3
size: -
D: TRBD2
V: TRBV12-3/TRBV12-4

CDR3: CASSGGAPVWGYTF
DNA: TGTGCCAGCAGCGGCGGGGCTCCCGTCTGGGGCTACACCTTC
J: TRBJ1-2
size: -
D: -
V: TRBV12-3/TRBV12-4

CDR3: CASSPNPDSNEKLFF
DNA: TGTGCCAGCAGCCCCAACCCGGACAGTAATGAAAAACTGTTTTTT
J: TRBJ1-4
size: few
D: -
V: TRBV7-6

CDR3: CASSLFQGDANTGELFF
DNA: TGTGCCAGCAGCTTATTCCAGGGGGACGCGAACACCGGGGAGCTGTTTTTT
J: TRBJ2-2
size: -
D: TRBD1
V: TRBV7-9

CDR3: CASRGLADNEQFF
DNA: TGTGCCAGCAGAGGACTAGCGGACAATGAGCAGTTCTTC
J: TRBJ2-1
size: many
D: TRBD2
V: TRBV11-2

CDR3: CASSYYGLPTGELFF
DNA: TGTGCCAGCAGTTACTACGGCCTACCAACCGGGGAGCTGTTTTTT
J: TRBJ2-2
size: -
D: -
V: TRBV6-5

CDR3: CASSYHRVRYEQYF
DNA: TGTGCCAGCAGTTACCACAGGGTTCGGTACGAGCAGTACTTC
J: TRBJ2-7
size: few
D: -
V: TRBV28

CDR3: CSARDLRSSGEQYF
DNA: TGCAGTGCTAGAGATCTCCGGAGTAGCGGCGAGCAGTACTTC
J: TRBJ2-7
size: many
D: -
V: TRBV20-1

CDR3: CASSYSGGNYNEQFF
DNA: TGTGCCAGCAGTTACTCCGGGGGCAACTACAATGAGCAGTTCTTC
J: TRBJ2-1
size: many
D: -
V: TRBV2

CDR3: CASSQREGPSSGELFF
DNA: TGCGCCAGCAGCCAACGGGAGGGCCCCTCCTCCGGGGAGCTGTTTTTT
J: TRBJ2-2
size: -
D: TRBD2
V: TRBV4-1

CDR3: CASSQDLTGNADTQYF
DNA: TGTGCCAGCAGCCAAGATTTGACAGGGAATGCAGATACGCAGTATTTT
J: TRBJ2-3
size: few
D: TRBD1
V: TRBV3-1

CDR3: CASSTSTGVAGELFF
DNA: TGTGCCAGCAGCACGAGCACGGGGGTCGCCGGGGAGCTGTTTTTT
J: TRBJ2-2
size: -
D: -
V: TRBV7-9

CDR3: CSVLTGLHYGYTF
DNA: TGCAGCGTTCTCACAGGGTTGCACTATGGCTACACCTTC
J: TRBJ1-2
size: few
D: -
V: TRBV29-1

CDR3: CASSLTDATGNEQFF
DNA: TGTGCCAGCAGCTTGACAGATGCGACGGGAAATGAGCAGTTCTTC
J: TRBJ2-1
size: many
D: -
V: TRBV7-2

CDR3: CASRSRGGGYGYTF
DNA: TGTGCCAGCAGATCCCGGGGGGGCGGATATGGCTACACCTTC
J: TRBJ1-2
size: -
D: -
V: TRBV6-1

CDR3: CASSGEGVGSPLHF
DNA: TGCGCCAGCAGTGGGGAGGGGGTCGGTTCACCCCTCCACTTT
J: TRBJ1-6
size: -
D: -
V: TRBV10-2

CDR3: CAWEDRASYEQYF
DNA: TGTGCCTGGGAGGACAGGGCCTCCTACGAGCAGTACTTC
J: TRBJ2-7
size: -
D: TRBD1
V: TRBV30

CDR3: CASSLELAGGTDTQYF
DNA: TGTGCCAGCAGCTTAGAACTAGCGGGAGGAACTGATACGCAGTATTTT
J: TRBJ2-3
size: few
D: TRBD2
V: TRBV7-9

CDR3: CASSLSSLSTGELFF
DNA: TGTGCCAGCAGCTTATCATCATTAAGCACCGGGGAGCTGTTTTTT
J: TRBJ2-2
size: few
D: -
V: TRBV5-5

CDR3: CASSLRVGTNEKLFF
DNA: TGTGCCAGCAGTTTAAGAGTTGGGACTAATGAAAAACTGTTTTTT
J: TRBJ1-4
size: -
D: -
V: TRBV12-3/TRBV12-4

CDR3: CASSQGQAGATLGGELFF
DNA: TGCGCCAGCAGCCAAGGTCAAGCGGGAGCTACGTTGGGCGGGGAGCTGTTTTTT
J: TRBJ2-2
size: -
D: TRBD2
V: TRBV4-1

CDR3: CASISVTQLEQYF
DNA: TGTGCCAGCATCTCAGTAACCCAGTTGGAGCAGTACTTC
J: TRBJ2-7
size: -
D: -
V: TRBV21-1

CDR3: CASSPGQGEVEYEQYF
DNA: TGTGCCAGCAGCCCGGGACAGGGGGAAGTCGAGTACGAGCAGTACTTC
J: TRBJ2-7
size: few
D: TRBD1
V: TRBV7-2

CDR3: CASSSTDTQYF
DNA: TGTGCCAGCAGCAGCACAGATACGCAGTATTTT
J: TRBJ2-3
size: many
D: -
V: TRBV6-1

CDR3: CASSESKGALEKLFF
DNA: TGTGCCAGCAGTGAATCGAAGGGGGCTCTCGAAAAACTGTTTTTT
J: TRBJ1-4
size: -
D: TRBD1
V: TRBV25-1

CDR3: CAISGYDRSADTQYF
DNA: TGTGCCATCAGTGGGTATGACAGAAGCGCAGATACGCAGTATTTT
J: TRBJ2-3
size: -
D: -
V: TRBV10-3

CDR3: CASSLTSGRGTTDTQYF
DNA: TGTGCCAGCAGCTTAACATCTGGGCGGGGGACCACAGATACGCAGTATTTT
J: TRBJ2-3
size: -
D: TRBD2
V: TRBV11-2

CDR3: CSVEDPGSTDTQYF
DNA: TGCAGCGTTGAAGATCCCGGGAGCACAGATACGCAGTATTTT
J: TRBJ2-3
size: few
D: -
V: TRBV29-1

CDR3: CASSLKDFTEAFF
DNA: TGCGCCAGCAGCTTGAAGGATTTCACTGAAGCTTTCTTT
J: TRBJ1-1
size: -
D: -
V: TRBV5-1

CDR3: CASSLSRTGNPEAFF
DNA: TGTGCCAGCAGTTTATCACGGACAGGGAACCCTGAAGCTTTCTTT
J: TRBJ1-1
size: -
D: TRBD1
V: TRBV27

CDR3: CACLNGLAGAGELFF
DNA: TGTGCCTGTCTAAACGGACTAGCGGGAGCCGGGGAGCTGTTTTTT
J: TRBJ2-2
size: -
D: TRBD2
V: TRBV30

CDR3: CSVELRTSNNEQFF
DNA: TGCAGCGTTGAACTTAGAACTTCAAACAATGAGCAGTTCTTC
J: TRBJ2-1
size: -
D: -
V: TRBV29-1

CDR3: CASSYLREDTEAFF
DNA: TGCGCCAGCAGCTACCTGCGGGAGGACACTGAAGCTTTCTTT
J: TRBJ1-1
size: few
D: -
V: TRBV4-1

CDR3: CASSPGFGNQPQHF
DNA: TGTGCCAGCAGCCCAGGCTTCGGTAATCAGCCCCAGCATTTT
J: TRBJ1-5
size: few
D: -
V: TRBV7-8

CDR3: CSARRDRGTYEQYF
DNA: TGCAGTGCCAGAAGGGACAGGGGGACCTACGAGCAGTACTTC
J: TRBJ2-7
size: -
D: TRBD1
V: TRBV20-1

CDR3: CSAGLDRGTSYNEQFF
DNA: TGCAGTGCCGGACTTGACAGGGGGACCTCCTACAATGAGCAGTTCTTC
J: TRBJ2-1
size: -
D: TRBD1
V: TRBV20-1

CDR3: CASSFLAGGDLGDTQYF
DNA: TGTGCCAGCAGTTTTCTAGCGGGGGGAGATTTAGGAGATACGCAGTATTTT
J: TRBJ2-3
size: few
D: TRBD2
V: TRBV7-8

CDR3: CASSADGTFF
DNA: TGTGCCAGCAGCGCGGATGGGACCTTCTTC
J: TRBJ1-2
size: -
D: -
V: TRBV7-9

CDR3: CASSQEGTAADTQYF
DNA: TGCGCCAGCAGCCAAGAAGGGACAGCGGCAGATACGCAGTATTTT
J: TRBJ2-3
size: -
D: TRBD1
V: TRBV4-3

CDR3: CASSRTSGRDGEETQYF
DNA: TGTGCCAGCAGCAGGACGTCTGGACGGGATGGGGAAGAGACCCAGTACTTC
J: TRBJ2-5
size: -
D: -
V: TRBV7-9

CDR3: CASSFAPGPGETQYF
DNA: TGTGCCAGCAGCTTTGCACCGGGCCCCGGAGAGACCCAGTACTTC
J: TRBJ2-5
size: few
D: -
V: TRBV7-6

CDR3: CASSPGGAPIYNEQFF
DNA: TGTGCCAGCAGCCCGGGCGGGGCACCGATTTACAATGAGCAGTTCTTC
J: TRBJ2-1
size: many
D: -
V: TRBV5-5

CDR3: CASSLVYSGNTIYF
DNA: TGTGCCAGCAGCTTGGTGTACTCTGGAAACACCATATATTTT
J: TRBJ1-3
size: few
D: -
V: TRBV5-5

CDR3: CASSYRDEQYF
DNA: TGTGCCAGCAGTTACAGGGACGAGCAGTACTTC
J: TRBJ2-7
size: -
D: -
V: TRBV2

CDR3: CCARAWAYGEDLGELFF
DNA: TGCTGTGCTAGAGCCTGGGCCTACGGGGAGGACCTGGGGGAGCTGTTTTTT
J: TRBJ2-2
size: -
D: -
V: TRBV20-1

CDR3: CASSLGAGSYEQYF
DNA: TGTGCCAGCAGCTTGGGGGCAGGGTCCTACGAGCAGTACTTC
J: TRBJ2-7
size: -
D: -
V: TRBV5-6

CDR3: CASSVSGGSGNTIYF
DNA: TGTGCCAGCAGCGTAAGCGGGGGCTCTGGAAACACCATATATTTT
J: TRBJ1-3
size: -
D: -
V: TRBV9

CDR3: CASSLGGRELFF
DNA: TGTGCCAGCAGCTTAGGGGGACGGGAGCTGTTTTTT
J: TRBJ2-2
size: many
D: -
V: TRBV11-2

CDR3: CASSLSGSEQYF
DNA: TGTGCCAGCAGTTTATCGGGCTCGGAGCAGTACTTC
J: TRBJ2-7
size: -
D: -
V: TRBV28

CDR3: CASSPLGASGTDTQYF
DNA: TGTGCCAGCAGTCCCCTTGGGGCTAGTGGCACAGATACGCAGTATTTT
J: TRBJ2-3
size: many
D: -
V: TRBV28

CDR3: CASSSGGNSPLHF
DNA: TGTGCCAGCAGCTCCGGGGGGAATTCACCCCTCCACTTT
J: TRBJ1-6
size: -
D: -
V: TRBV9

CDR3: CASSSSGGANNEQFF
DNA: TGTGCCAGCAGCTCGAGCGGGGGGGCTAACAATGAGCAGTTCTTC
J: TRBJ2-1
size: -
D: TRBD2
V: TRBV9

CDR3: CSVDPGYQETQYF
DNA: TGCAGCGTTGATCCGGGATACCAAGAGACCCAGTACTTC
J: TRBJ2-5
size: few
D: -
V: TRBV29-1

CDR3: CASSQDRTDDGYTF
DNA: TGCGCCAGCAGCCAAGATCGTACGGACGATGGCTACACCTTC
J: TRBJ1-2
size: many
D: -
V: TRBV4-1

CDR3: CSASQGDSGELFF
DNA: TGCAGTGCTAGCCAGGGGGACAGCGGGGAGCTGTTTTTT
J: TRBJ2-2
size: once
D: TRBD1
V: TRBV20-1